This TCR beta chain was retrieved from a study of T cells in Graves' hyperthyroidism and ophthalmopathy. Germline assignment: CDR1 WNHNN and CDR2 SYGVQD (reference sequence). Trimming removed 8 bases at V and 5 bases at J, with 15 bases between. The CDR3 loop spans 13 amino acids. This clonotype was detected many times. Researchers took RNA transcripts and amplified the TCR beta CDR3 regions from them. An initial round of RT-PCR targeting the TCR CDR3 relied on the HTBI primer set. TCRdb itself ran the multiplex PCR reads through MiXCR, one entry per CDR3 protein. The top ten hold 25% to 30% of the sample, which has 150,000 to 200,000 distinct CDR3 sequences, about a sixth seen once.

The source is a woman aged 50 to 60 with Graves' hyperthyroidism. The sequenced sample was blood. This chain links TRBV10-1 with TRBJ1-1; D may be TRBD1 (5 bases). The CDR3 nucleotides read TGCGCCAGCCGTTTGGGACGATCTACTGAAGCTTTCTTT. Translation gives CASRLGRSTEAFF.